One and the same sample provided the 19 T cell receptor beta chains below, sequenced in a study of cytomegalovirus exposure and HLA in healthy donors. Here immunoSEQ multiplex PCR was the method, and the copy in TCRdb shows in-frame clones only, minus some. Of 90,000 to 150,000 clones in the sample, more than 75% were seen once. The sequencing sample was made of PBMCs. Receptor source: a young woman in good health and CMV-seropositive.

The V and J genes are TRBV13 and TRBJ1-4; TRBD1 agrees at 8 bases. The CDR3 is 15 amino acids. The J segment lost 7 bases and the V segment lost 5 bases, leaving 9 bases of the junction unmatched. Looked up from germline, CDR1 is PRHDT and CDR2 is FYEKMQ (reference sequence). The CDR3 loop reads CASSGGQGLVEKLFF. The CDR3 nucleotides are TGTGCCAGCAGCGGTGGACAGGGTTTGGTTGAAAAACTGTTTTTT.

This clone was picked up one time. The chain is built from TRBV9 and TRBJ2-2, with 7 bases fitting TRBD2. The ends lost 5 bases at V and 4 bases at J; junction bases unmatched: 8. Germline V gene lookup returns CDR1 SGDLS and CDR2 YYNGEE. The CDR3 length is 15 residues. The CDR3 region has the DNA TGTGCCAGCAGGCTTGGCCCTAGCGGCACCGGGGAGCTGTTTTTT. Amino acid sequence: CASRLGPSGTGELFF.

The chain employs TRBV6-4 and TRBJ1-2, with 11 bases aligning to TRBD1. The CDR3 spans 14 residues. Germline CDR1 is MRHNA and CDR2 is SNTAGT. Unmatched junction bases numbered 1, after V lost 0 bases and J lost 7 bases. The CDR3 nucleotides read TGTGCCAGCAGTGACTCCGGGACAGGGGGTGGCTACACCTTC. It yields the protein CASSDSGTGGGYTF.

The rearrangement links TRBV5-8 to TRBJ2-6; perhaps TRBD1 as D (5 bases). The CDR3 has 14 residues. Germline CDR1 and CDR2: SGHTS and YDEGEE. Deletions cut 4 bases from V and 2 bases from J, with 7 bases between. This chain's CDR3 is CASSGAPGANVLTF. In DNA form, the CDR3 reads TGTGCCAGCAGCGGGGCGCCTGGGGCCAACGTCCTGACTTTC.

The rearrangement links TRBV5-1 to TRBJ1-3; the D is unclear. The CDR3 is 16 amino acids. Trimming left V 0 bases short and J 0 bases short, with 10 bases between. Looked up from germline, CDR1 is SGHRS and CDR2 is YFSETQ. The CDR3 here is CASSLEEYRSGNTIYF. The CDR3 nucleotides read TGCGCCAGCAGCTTGGAGGAGTATCGCTCTGGAAACACCATATATTTT.

The chain joins TRBV6-1 to TRBJ1-1; D unclear. Germline CDR1 and CDR2: MNHNS and SASEGT. Trimming stripped 9 bases from V and 2 bases from J, with 19 bases between. This CDR3 has 15 residues. CDR3 in amino acids: CASYFSPGVNTEAFF. CDR3 sequence (DNA): TGTGCCAGTTACTTTTCTCCGGGAGTCAACACTGAAGCTTTCTTT.

The chain carries TRBV2 and TRBJ2-1; TRBD1 matches at 7 bases. The V segment lost 7 bases and the J segment 7 bases; nucleotides outside the gene matches: 10. Germline CDR1 reads SNHLY; CDR2 reads FYNNEI. The CDR3 totals 14 residues. The DNA of the CDR3 is TGTGCCAGCACAGGGGGTCGTTATACTAATGAGCAGTTCTTC. Its protein product is CASTGGRYTNEQFF.

J is TRBJ1-2 and V is TRBV25-1, with 9 bases that match TRBD1. With V trimmed by 3 bases and J by 7 bases, 12 bases remained unmatched. The CDR3 is 16 residues long. The germline gives CDR1 MGHDK, CDR2 SYGVNS. CDR3 nucleotides: TGTGCCAGCAGTGACCAAGGGTGGGACAGGGAAGCTGGCTACACCTTC. Its translation is CASSDQGWDREAGYTF.

This clone has just one count. This chain joins TRBV4-1 and TRBJ2-7, with 8 positions matching TRBD2. The length of the CDR3 is 17 residues. Germline lookup yields CDR1 MGHRA and CDR2 YSYEKL. Trimming removed 4 bases from V and 0 bases from J; junction bases left unmatched: 11. The CDR3 protein is CASSLVETGGISYEQYF. CDR3 DNA: TGCGCCAGCAGCCTAGTTGAGACGGGGGGGATCTCCTACGAGCAGTACTTC.

This chain connects TRBV7-2 to TRBJ2-1; tentatively, D is TRBD2 (6 bases). CDR1 is SGHTA, CDR2 FQGNSA, per germline. The CDR3 length is 15 residues. Between the trimmed V and J ends, which lost 3 bases and 1 base, there was a span of 10 bases. This CDR3 reads CASSFSGISYNEQFF. The CDR3 nucleotides read TGTGCCAGCAGCTTTAGCGGAATTTCCTACAATGAGCAGTTCTTC.

The gene calls are TRBV15 and TRBJ2-5, with D possibly being TRBD1 (5 bases). Per germline, CDR1 LNHNV and CDR2 YYDKDF (reference sequence). With 4 bases removed from V and 2 bases from J, the gap between germline ends came to 17 bases. The CDR3 is 16 amino acids. The chain's CDR3 is CATSIAGQGTQETQYF. The DNA of the CDR3 is TGTGCCACCAGCATCGCCGGCCAGGGCACACAAGAGACCCAGTACTTC.

Concerning this clone itself: The sample holds other DNA sequences that translate to the same CDR3. This rearrangement joins TRBV11-2 to TRBJ2-7, with 8 bases that match TRBD1. Looked up from germline, CDR1 is SGHAT and CDR2 is FQNNGV. Trimming took 1 base from V and 3 from J; bases not matched to a gene: 5. The CDR3 loop spans 15 amino acids. The CDR3 DNA is TGTGCCAGCAGCTTAGTTCAGGGGGCCGGCTACGAGCAGTACTTC. Translation: CASSLVQGAGYEQYF.

This clone occurred once. The J gene is TRBJ2-7, the V gene TRBV11-2, with D possibly being TRBD2 (5 bases). This CDR3 is 14 amino acids long. Trimming removed 7 bases from V and 0 bases from J, with 13 bases in between. Germline V lookup: CDR1 SGHAT, CDR2 FQNNGV. This CDR3 is CASTAGLRSYEQYF. DNA of the CDR3: TGTGCCAGCACTGCGGGCCTCCGCTCCTACGAGCAGTACTTC.

The chain joins TRBV27 to TRBJ2-3; weak D call: TRBD2 (6 bases). Germline CDR1 reads MNHEY; CDR2 reads SMNVEV (reference sequence). CDR3 size: 14 residues. V lost 10 bases and J 5 bases, leaving 19 bases between the germline ends. This CDR3 is CATLRAGPGDTQYF. CDR3 DNA: TGTGCCACCTTGAGGGCGGGGCCGGGAGATACGCAGTATTTT.

This sequence joins TRBV29-1 and TRBJ2-7; the match to TRBD1 covers 7 bases. This CDR3 is built from 13 residues. With 7 bases clipped from V and 1 base from J, the junction kept 7 bases outside the gene matches. From germline, CDR1 is SQVTM and CDR2 ANQGSEA. The chain's CDR3 is CSAIRQGSYEQYF. The CDR3 DNA is TGCAGCGCCATCCGACAGGGATCCTACGAGCAGTACTTC.

The chain employs TRBV11-3 and TRBJ1-2, with unresolved D. Germline V gene data show CDR1 as SGHNT and CDR2 as YENEEA. V lost 0 bases, J lost 2 bases, and 10 bases lay in between. The CDR3 has 15 amino acids. The CDR3 nucleotides read TGTGCCAGCAGCTTAGATCAGGCAGCCAACTATGGCTACACCTTC. Translation: CASSLDQAANYGYTF.

Here the CDR3 DNA reads TGTGCCAGCAGCTTAACGTCCAGCGGGGTGATCACAGATACGCAGTATTTT. This encodes CASSLTSSGVITDTQYF. The genes are TRBV7-3 and TRBJ2-3, with TRBD2 matching over 7 bases. CDR1 SGHTA and CDR2 FQGTGA come from the germline V gene. The CDR3 spans 17 residues. J was trimmed by 2 bases and V by 0 bases; bases with no gene match: 8. The entire variable domain, with the rest obtained from reference TRBV7-3 and TRBJ2-3, is as follows: GAGVSQTPSNKVTEKGKYVELRCDPISGHTALYWYRQSLGQGPEFLIYFQGTGAADDSGLPNDRFFAVRPEGSVSTLKIQRTERGDSAVYLCASSLTSSGVITDTQYFGPGTRLTVL.

This chain links TRBV7-9 with TRBJ2-5; TRBD1 is a possible D gene (6 bases). Trimming took 0 bases from V and 1 from J, leaving 21 bases between them. The CDR3 contains 19 residues. Germline CDR1 reads SEHNR; CDR2 reads FQNEAQ (reference sequence). The CDR3 nucleotides are TGTGCCAGCAGCTTAGCGAATGTGCGGCAGGGGCAATTCCAAGAGACCCAGTACTTC. This gives the protein CASSLANVRQGQFQETQYF.

The chain is built from TRBV5-4 and TRBJ2-7; D not certain. CDR1 and CDR2 (germline): SGHNT, YYREEE (reference sequence). There are 12 residues in the CDR3. Trimming left V 4 bases short and J 6 bases short, with 11 bases between. Here the CDR3 reads CASSLPQSEQYF. CDR3 in DNA: TGTGCCAGCAGCCTTCCCCAGTCCGAGCAGTACTTC.